The rows below give T cell receptor beta chains drawn from one sample of a study of T cells in Graves' hyperthyroidism and ophthalmopathy. One entry per CDR3 protein, called by TCRdb with MiXCR from the multiplex PCR reads. The sample contains 550,000 to 600,000 distinct CDR3 sequences, 40% to 55% of which appear only once. Specimen: peripheral blood or thyroid tissue (not recorded which). These receptors were obtained from an adult woman with Graves' disease, either hyperthyroidism or ophthalmopathy (not recorded which). The CDR3 runs from the conserved cysteine through the conserved F or W. A D gene is named only where the DNA matches it firmly. Part of the rows lack a size; the others show once, few, many or a class for expanded clones.

clone size	J gene	V gene	D gene	CDR3 protein	CDR3 DNA
.	TRBJ2-6	TRBV5-6	.	CASLPGSGANVLTF	TGTGCCTCCCTTCCCGGGTCTGGGGCCAACGTCCTGACTTTC
.	TRBJ1-2	TRBV20-1	.	CSGRGENGYTF	TGCAGTGGACGAGGCGAAAATGGCTACACCTTC
many	TRBJ2-5	TRBV9	.	CASSGSGIFGATEETQYF	TGTGCCAGCAGCGGCTCGGGGATCTTCGGGGCTACCGAAGAGACCCAGTACTTC
many	TRBJ1-5	TRBV24-1	.	CATSQGRQPQHF	TGTGCCACCAGTCAGGGACGACAGCCCCAGCATTTT
few	TRBJ1-1	TRBV7-9	.	CASSFGLNTGAFF	TGTGCCAGCAGCTTTGGGCTGAACACTGGAGCTTTCTTT
many	TRBJ1-3	TRBV4-1	.	CASSPRTALRNTIYF	TGCGCCAGCAGCCCTCGGACAGCCCTTCGAAACACCATATATTTT
.	TRBJ1-5	TRBV11-2	.	CASSLGNMDSSMSNQPQHF	TGTGCCAGCAGCTTAGGCAACATGGACAGTTCTATGAGCAATCAGCCCCAGCATTTT
.	TRBJ1-2	TRBV5-1	.	CASSVEEYGYTF	TGCGCCAGCAGCGTTGAAGAGTATGGCTACACCTTC
.	TRBJ2-5	TRBV10-3	.	CAISEEGRNQETQYF	TGTGCCATCAGTGAGGAGGGGAGGAACCAAGAGACCCAGTACTTC
many	TRBJ2-7	TRBV11-2	TRBD1	CASSLVQGSYEQYF	TGTGCCAGCAGCTTAGTACAGGGGAGCTACGAGCAGTACTTC
many	TRBJ2-5	TRBV20-1	.	CSARFGRRRETQYF	TGCAGTGCTAGATTTGGGAGGAGGAGAGAGACCCAGTACTTC
few	TRBJ2-7	TRBV3-1	TRBD1	CASSQDRGQGAYEQYF	TGTGCCAGCAGCCAAGATAGGGGACAGGGGGCCTACGAGCAGTACTTC
.	TRBJ1-1	TRBV20-1	TRBD1	CSASPGQGFEAFF	TGCAGTGCTAGCCCGGGACAGGGTTTTGAAGCTTTCTTT
.	TRBJ2-6	TRBV14	.	CASSLSASGANVLTF	TGTGCCAGCAGCCTCAGTGCCTCTGGGGCCAACGTCCTGACTTTC
many	TRBJ2-7	TRBV6-4	.	CATGASEGYEQYF	TGTGCCACGGGTGCTAGCGAGGGGTACGAGCAGTACTTC
medium-sized	TRBJ2-2	TRBV15	TRBD1	CATSRDGTDTGELFF	TGTGCCACCAGCAGGGACGGGACAGACACCGGGGAGCTGTTTTTT
.	TRBJ2-5	TRBV7-8	TRBD2	CASSLYLGNRAGETQYF	TGTGCCAGCAGCTTATACCTCGGGAATCGAGCGGGGGAGACCCAGTACTTC
many	TRBJ2-5	TRBV7-2	.	CASSRTYQETQYF	TGTGCCAGCAGTAGGACGTACCAAGAGACCCAGTACTTC
many	TRBJ1-2	TRBV2	.	CASSEVGDGYTF	TGTGCCAGCAGTGAAGTCGGGGATGGCTACACCTTC
.	TRBJ2-7	TRBV10-3	TRBD1	CAISEGDRGYEQYF	TGTGCCATCAGTGAAGGGGACAGGGGCTACGAGCAGTACTTC
.	TRBJ2-2	TRBV10-3	.	CAISGGENTGELFF	TGTGCCATCAGTGGAGGGGAGAACACCGGGGAGCTGTTTTTT
.	TRBJ2-3	TRBV20-1	.	CSARRTSTDTQYF	TGCAGTGCTAGACGTACTAGCACAGATACGCAGTATTTT
.	TRBJ1-5	TRBV7-3	TRBD1	CASSGRDRGNQPQHF	TGTGCCAGCAGTGGAAGGGACAGAGGCAATCAGCCCCAGCATTTT
.	TRBJ1-5	TRBV2	TRBD1	CASSERAPGQGGGQPQHF	TGTGCCAGCAGTGAACGTGCCCCGGGACAGGGAGGAGGTCAGCCCCAGCATTTT
few	TRBJ2-6	TRBV2	.	CARGPGANVLTF	TGTGCCAGGGGTCCTGGGGCCAACGTCCTGACTTTC